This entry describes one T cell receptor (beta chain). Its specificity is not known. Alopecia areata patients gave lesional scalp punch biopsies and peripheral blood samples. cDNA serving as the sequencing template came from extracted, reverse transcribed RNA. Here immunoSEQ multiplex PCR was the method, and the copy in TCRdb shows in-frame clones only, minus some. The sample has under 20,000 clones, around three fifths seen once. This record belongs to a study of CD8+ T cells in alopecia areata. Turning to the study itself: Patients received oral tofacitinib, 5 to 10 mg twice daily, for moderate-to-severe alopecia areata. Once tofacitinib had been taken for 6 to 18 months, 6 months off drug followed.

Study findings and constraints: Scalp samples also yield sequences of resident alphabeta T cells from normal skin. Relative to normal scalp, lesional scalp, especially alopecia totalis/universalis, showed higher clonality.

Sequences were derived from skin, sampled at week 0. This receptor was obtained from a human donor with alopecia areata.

Written as DNA, the CDR3 is TGTGCCAGCAGCTTAGGGGAATCGACATTATATCAGCCCCAGCATTTT. It yields the protein CASSLGESTLYQPQHF. The chain joins TRBV7-9 to TRBJ1-5; D call uncertain. Trimming left V 1 base short and J 5 bases short, with 15 bases between. CDR1 and CDR2 (germline): SEHNR, FQNEAQ (reference sequence). This CDR3 is 16 amino acids long.